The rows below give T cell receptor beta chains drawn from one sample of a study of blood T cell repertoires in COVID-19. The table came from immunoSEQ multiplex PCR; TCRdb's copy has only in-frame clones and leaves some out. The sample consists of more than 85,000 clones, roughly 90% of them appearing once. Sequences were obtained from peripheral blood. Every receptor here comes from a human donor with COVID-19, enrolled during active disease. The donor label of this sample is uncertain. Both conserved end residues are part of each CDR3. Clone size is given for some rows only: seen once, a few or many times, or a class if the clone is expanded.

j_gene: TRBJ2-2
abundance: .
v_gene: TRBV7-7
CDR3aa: CASSSGQGPDTGELFF

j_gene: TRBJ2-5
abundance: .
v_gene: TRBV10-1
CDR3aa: CASSEAIEETQYF

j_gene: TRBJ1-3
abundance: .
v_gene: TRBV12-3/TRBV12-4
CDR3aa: CASSPRTAIGYF

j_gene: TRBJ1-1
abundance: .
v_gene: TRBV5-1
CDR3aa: CASSPTGGRSEAFF

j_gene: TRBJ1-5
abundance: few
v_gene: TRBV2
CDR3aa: CASSLLQGARSNQPQHF

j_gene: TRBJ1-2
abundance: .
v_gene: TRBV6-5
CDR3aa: CASSPPGTGADGYTF

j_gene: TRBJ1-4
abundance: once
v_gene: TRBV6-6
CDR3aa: CASSYSVREKLFF

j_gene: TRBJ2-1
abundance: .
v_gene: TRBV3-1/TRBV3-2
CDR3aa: CASSSAGQLYNEQFF

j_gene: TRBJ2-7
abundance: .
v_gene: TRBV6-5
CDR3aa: CATADTNYEQYF

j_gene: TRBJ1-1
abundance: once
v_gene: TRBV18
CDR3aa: CASSPQGRDTEAFF

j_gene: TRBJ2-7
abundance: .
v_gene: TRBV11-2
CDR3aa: CASSLGTSYNEQYF

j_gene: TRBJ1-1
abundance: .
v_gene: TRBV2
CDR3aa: CAQQEGTQNTEAFF

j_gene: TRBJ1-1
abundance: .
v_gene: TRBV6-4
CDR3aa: CASRPGHLNTEAFF

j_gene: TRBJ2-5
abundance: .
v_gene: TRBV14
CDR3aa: CASSPGQVLGTQYF

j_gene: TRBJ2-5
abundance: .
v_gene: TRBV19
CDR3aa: CASSIGVAGYQETQYF

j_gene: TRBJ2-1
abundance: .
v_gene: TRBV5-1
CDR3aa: CASSLALLLRNEQFF

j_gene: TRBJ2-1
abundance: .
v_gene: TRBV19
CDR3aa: CASSMGQTNEQFF

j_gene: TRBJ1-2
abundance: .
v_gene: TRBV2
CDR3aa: CASRAGLNYGYTF

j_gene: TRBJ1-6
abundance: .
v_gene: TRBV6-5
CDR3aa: CASSYSTRQGGSPLHF

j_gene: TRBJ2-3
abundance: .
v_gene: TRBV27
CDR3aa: CASSHGQGNTQYF

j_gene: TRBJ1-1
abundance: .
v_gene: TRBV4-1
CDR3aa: CASSQYQTGANTEAFF

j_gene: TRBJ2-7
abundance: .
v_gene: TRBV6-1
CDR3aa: CASSERGKPYEQYF

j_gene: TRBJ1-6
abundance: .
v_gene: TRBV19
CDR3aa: CASSQQDSHNSPLHF

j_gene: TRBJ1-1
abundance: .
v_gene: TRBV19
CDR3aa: CASSSYTGGNRKGTEAFF

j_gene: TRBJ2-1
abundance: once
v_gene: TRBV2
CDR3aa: CASSSPDRGIMDEQFF

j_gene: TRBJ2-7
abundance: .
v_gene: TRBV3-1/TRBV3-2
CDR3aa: CASSLPTDSGSYEQYF

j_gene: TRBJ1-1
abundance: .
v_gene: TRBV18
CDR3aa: CASSPGANTEAFF

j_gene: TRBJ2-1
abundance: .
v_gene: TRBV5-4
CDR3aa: CASSRRAGELINEQFF

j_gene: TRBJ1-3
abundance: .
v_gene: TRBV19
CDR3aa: CASSITGAGNTIYF

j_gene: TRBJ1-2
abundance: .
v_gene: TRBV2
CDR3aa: CASSRDREAGYTF

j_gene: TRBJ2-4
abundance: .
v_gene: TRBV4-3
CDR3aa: CASSQEGVGWRGAKNIQYF

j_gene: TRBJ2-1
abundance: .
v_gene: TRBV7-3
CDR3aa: CASSPTRLAEMGQFF

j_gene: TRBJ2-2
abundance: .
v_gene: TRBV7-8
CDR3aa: CASSLIWRSSNTGELFF

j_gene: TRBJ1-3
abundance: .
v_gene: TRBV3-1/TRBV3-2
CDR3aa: CASSPLGGGNTIYF

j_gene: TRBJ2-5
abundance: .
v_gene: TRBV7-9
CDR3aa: CASSTRGTEETQYF

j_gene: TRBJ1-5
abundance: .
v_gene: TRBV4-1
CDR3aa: CASSQVGGNGNQPQHF

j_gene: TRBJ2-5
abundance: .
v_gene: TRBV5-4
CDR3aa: CASSFRDYQETQYF

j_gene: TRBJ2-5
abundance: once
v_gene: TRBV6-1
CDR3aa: CASSEVAGGETQYF

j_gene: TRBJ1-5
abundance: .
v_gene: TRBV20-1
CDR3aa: CSASGSGGGWDQPQHF

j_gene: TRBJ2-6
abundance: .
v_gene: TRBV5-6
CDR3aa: CASGLGGVGAIGANVLTF

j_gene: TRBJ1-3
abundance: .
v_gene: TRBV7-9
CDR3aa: CASSLDREGSGNTIYF

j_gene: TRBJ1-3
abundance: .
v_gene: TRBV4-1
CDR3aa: CASSQNEGTGNTIYF

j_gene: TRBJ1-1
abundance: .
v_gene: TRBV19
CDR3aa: CASSIQIFRFTTFF

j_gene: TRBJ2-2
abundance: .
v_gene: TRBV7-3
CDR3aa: CASSFWLDGNTGELFF

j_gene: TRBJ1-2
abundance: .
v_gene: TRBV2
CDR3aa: CASSGGSALNYGYTF